This record concerns one TCR beta chain sequence. The antigen remains unidentified. This entry comes from a study of vaccination and CD4 T cells after COVID-19. Treatment indicated: approximately 9-day PBMC culture with coronavirus spike peptide pools or control peptides (ViraFEST assay). CD4+ T lymphocytes from the unexposed donor were collected before the COVID-19 pandemic (2011-2018). The medium had half its volume replaced with fresh IL-2 medium on days 3 and 7. Negative selection purified CD4+ T cells after about ten days of culture. An Oncomine TCR Beta short-read assay was used to sequence the DNA from cultured CD4+ T cells. Genomic DNA extraction was carried out from cultured CD4+ T cells. TCRdb re-called the PCR reads with MiXCR, one entry per CDR3 protein. The table lists roughly 10,000 distinct CDR3 sequences, under 40% of them singletons. CDR1 is MNHEY, CDR2 SVGAGI, per germline. V lost 4 bases and J lost 2, with 14 bases in between. The CDR3 loop spans 16 amino acids.

The chain joins TRBV6-5 to TRBJ2-2, with a tentative D call TRBD2 (5 bases). The receptor was derived from a human donor in good health. Sequencing was done on a sample of CD4+ T cells from blood, cultured in vitro. The CDR3 reads CASSLNRDLNTGELFF. The DNA for the CDR3 is TGTGCCAGCAGTTTGAACCGGGATCTCAACACCGGGGAGCTGTTTTTT.